The 26 T cell receptor beta chains below come from one sample, sequenced in a study of blood T cell repertoires in COVID-19. The repertoire was sequenced with immunoSEQ multiplex PCR; TCRdb's copy has only in-frame clones and lacks some. In the table there are 390,000 or so clones, around 87% of which are singletons. Sequencing was done on a sample of peripheral blood. Receptor source: a man aged 18 to 29 with active or convalescent COVID-19.

The chain couples TRBV27 to TRBJ1-2, with 7 bases matching TRBD1. Germline V gives CDR1 MNHEY, CDR2 SMNVEV (reference sequence). V gave up 6 bases and J gave up 2 bases; unmatched junction bases: 15. The CDR3 loop spans 17 amino acids. CDR3 loop: CASSEADRLNENYGYTF. The CDR3 nucleotides are TGTGCCAGCAGCGAAGCGGACAGGTTAAACGAAAACTATGGCTACACCTTC.

The sample holds a few counts of this clone. V and J are TRBV19 and TRBJ1-3, with D hard to call. This CDR3 is built from 15 residues. CDR1 is LNHDA and CDR2 is SQIVND in the germline V gene (reference sequence). V was pared by 3 bases and J by 0 bases, with 9 bases between. The CDR3 protein is CASSILHSSGNTIYF. The CDR3 region has the DNA TGTGCCAGTAGTATTCTTCACAGCTCTGGAAACACCATATATTTT.

V usage is TRBV27 and J usage is TRBJ2-1; 9 bases are shared with TRBD2. Germline loops: CDR1 MNHEY, CDR2 SMNVEV (reference sequence). This CDR3 has 14 residues. V dropped 3 bases and J dropped 8; count of bases not matched to a gene: 5. This CDR3 is CASSFSSGIDEQFF. CDR3 nucleotide sequence: TGTGCCAGCAGTTTCTCTAGCGGGATCGATGAGCAGTTCTTC.

The chain combines TRBV9 with TRBJ2-5; 10 bases align to TRBD2. Germline values: CDR1 SGDLS, CDR2 YYNGEE. J gave up 1 base and V 4 bases, and 19 bases lay outside the gene matches. The CDR3 consists of 20 residues. Here the CDR3 reads CASSPHPQGTSDFFQETQYF. In DNA, the CDR3 is TGTGCCAGCAGCCCACATCCCCAGGGGACTAGCGACTTCTTCCAAGAGACCCAGTACTTC. Full variable domain (outside the CDR3, taken from reference TRBV9 and TRBJ2-5): DSGVTQTPKHLITATGQRVTLRCSPRSGDLSVYWYQQSLDQGLQFLIQYYNGEERAKGNILERFSAQQFPDLHSELNLSSLELGDSALYFCASSPHPQGTSDFFQETQYFGPGTRLLVL.

The rearrangement links TRBV12-3 or TRBV12-4 to TRBJ1-2; D perhaps matches TRBD1 (5 bases). CDR3 length equals 13 residues. V was cut by 2 bases and J by 6 bases, with 10 bases left in between. CDR3 residues: CASSLRGRDGYTF. DNA for the CDR3: TGTGCCAGCAGTTTACGGGGGAGGGATGGCTACACCTTC.

This sequence joins TRBV7-2 and TRBJ1-5; D might be TRBD1 (6 bases). CDR1 and CDR2 (germline): SGHTA, FQGNSA. Trimming took off 1 base at V and 5 bases at J, with 9 bases between the two ends. CDR3 length equals 14 residues. This CDR3 reads CASSLGQAYQPQHF. CDR3 DNA: TGTGCCAGCAGCTTAGGACAGGCTTATCAGCCCCAGCATTTT.

The chain is built from TRBV9 and TRBJ1-6; 7 bases agree with TRBD1. The V and J ends lost 3 bases and 6 bases, in that order; junction bases with no gene match: 3. Germline V gene sequence: CDR1 SGDLS, CDR2 YYNGEE. The CDR3 totals 14 residues. Here the CDR3 reads CASSARQGNSPLHF. The CDR3 DNA reads TGTGCCAGCAGCGCCCGACAGGGTAATTCACCCCTCCACTTT.

In its sample, this clone was seen a few times. This chain joins TRBV2 and TRBJ2-7, with TRBD1 matching 9 bases. The CDR3 is made up of 14 amino acids. Trimming cost V 5 bases and J 3 bases; bases outside gene matches: 5. Germline V CDR1 and CDR2: SNHLY, FYNNEI. The CDR3 nucleotides are TGTGCCAGCAGTTCACAGGGGGCCTTCTACGAGCAGTACTTC. It translates to CASSSQGAFYEQYF.

J is TRBJ1-2 and V is TRBV19; D call uncertain. Germline V lookup: CDR1 LNHDA, CDR2 SQIVND (reference sequence). The ends were cut back, 8 bases at V and 5 bases at J, with 15 bases in the middle. The CDR3 consists of 13 residues. DNA for the CDR3: TGTGCCAGTCACCCCGAGGCCCGGTATGGCTACACCTTC. Translating gives CASHPEARYGYTF.

The chain links TRBV9 to TRBJ1-1; possibly TRBD1 for D (6 bases). The CDR3 has 14 residues. The ends were cut back, 2 bases at V and 5 bases at J, with 13 bases in the middle. Germline-derived CDR1 and CDR2 are SGDLS and YYNGEE. Written as DNA, the CDR3 is TGTGCCAGCAGCGTTGCGGGGGCAAGAACTGAAGCTTTCTTT. It is translated as CASSVAGARTEAFF.

The chain couples TRBV7-9 to TRBJ1-3; D remains unclear. V dropped 1 base and J dropped 0 bases, with 10 bases sitting between them. The length of the CDR3 is 16 residues. Germline values: CDR1 SEHNR, CDR2 FQNEAQ (reference sequence). The DNA for the CDR3 is TGTGCCAGCAGCTTAGGTTATGGAGTCTCTGGAAACACCATATATTTT. Its translation: CASSLGYGVSGNTIYF.

The chain is built from TRBV25-1 and TRBJ2-1, with 12 bases identical to TRBD2. There are 15 residues in the CDR3. The V segment lost 6 bases and the J segment 8 bases; nucleotides outside the gene matches: 8. The germline V gene has CDR1 MGHDK and CDR2 SYGVNS. This CDR3 is CASSPWTSGEDEQFF. CDR3 in DNA: TGTGCCAGCAGCCCTTGGACTAGCGGGGAGGATGAGCAGTTCTTC.

This clone was found once. V is TRBV29-1 and J is TRBJ2-5, with D tentatively TRBD2 (5 bases). Deletions cut 7 bases from V and 5 bases from J, with 17 bases between. The CDR3 spans 13 residues. Germline assignment: CDR1 SQVTM and CDR2 ANQGSEA. The CDR3 sequence is CSADEGPTETQYF. In DNA, the CDR3 is TGCAGCGCCGACGAGGGCCCGACGGAGACCCAGTACTTC.

V is TRBV12-3 or TRBV12-4 and J is TRBJ1-2, with 7 positions matching TRBD1. V shed 6 bases and J 4 bases; nucleotides not matched to a gene: 5. There are 13 residues in the CDR3. The CDR3 region is CASRSDRSYGYTF. The DNA of the CDR3 is TGTGCCAGCAGATCGGACAGGTCCTATGGCTACACCTTC.

The chain combines TRBV9 with TRBJ2-7, with TRBD1 matching 7 bases. The germline V gene encodes CDR1 SGDLS and CDR2 YYNGEE. The CDR3 consists of 16 residues. The V segment lost 3 bases and the J segment 2 bases; nucleotides outside the gene matches: 11. The CDR3 DNA sequence: TGTGCCAGCAGCGCCGACAGGGCTTCACCAACCTACGAGCAGTACTTC. It encodes CASSADRASPTYEQYF.

This rearrangement joins TRBV27 to TRBJ1-5; TRBD1 is a possible D gene (5 bases). The V end lost 5 bases, the J end lost 7 bases, and 12 bases lay between the germline ends. CDR1 is MNHEY and CDR2 is SMNVEV in the germline V gene (reference sequence). The CDR3 sequence is 13 residues long. This CDR3 is CASSPGGWQPQHF. The CDR3 coding sequence is TGTGCCAGCAGTCCGGGGGGGTGGCAGCCCCAGCATTTT.

The chain couples TRBV6-6 to TRBJ1-1; 8 bases match TRBD1. With 2 bases clipped from V and 2 bases from J, the junction kept 7 bases outside the gene matches. This CDR3 comprises 16 residues. Germline loops: CDR1 MNHNY, CDR2 SVGAGI (reference sequence). DNA of the CDR3: TGTGCCAGCAGTTACGGTGGTGGACAGGGAAACACTGAAGCTTTCTTT. This encodes CASSYGGGQGNTEAFF.

V gene TRBV19 combines with J gene TRBJ2-2; tentative D call: TRBD2 (6 bases). This CDR3 has 13 residues. The V end lost 1 base, the J end lost 7 bases, and 7 bases lay between the germline ends. Germline loops: CDR1 LNHDA, CDR2 SQIVND (reference sequence). Written as DNA, the CDR3 is TGTGCCAGTAGTATAGGCGGGGTCGGGGAGCTGTTTTTT. Translating gives CASSIGGVGELFF.

J is TRBJ1-6 and V is TRBV28; no firm D call. CDR1 is MDHEN and CDR2 is SYDVKM in the germline V gene. The CDR3 is made up of 15 amino acids. Trimming took off 3 bases at V and 6 bases at J, with 12 bases between the two ends. The chain's CDR3 is CASSFRQRLNSPLHF. As DNA, the CDR3 is TGTGCCAGCAGTTTTAGGCAGCGCCTTAATTCACCCCTCCACTTT. Full variable domain (remainder filled in from reference TRBV28 and TRBJ1-6): DVKVTQSSRYLVKRTGEKVFLECVQDMDHENMFWYRQDPGLGLRLIYFSYDVKMKEKGDIPEGYSVSREKKERFSLILESASTNQTSMYLCASSFRQRLNSPLHFGNGTRLTVT.

This rearrangement joins TRBV29-1 to TRBJ2-7; D is perhaps TRBD1 (6 bases). CDR3 length: 13 residues. V lost 6 bases and J lost 2, with 14 bases in between. Looked up from germline, CDR1 is SQVTM and CDR2 is ANQGSEA. CDR3 DNA: TGCAGCGTCCACACAGGGAATGCCTACGAGCAGTACTTC. Protein product: CSVHTGNAYEQYF.

The chain employs TRBV27 and TRBJ2-7; D is unclear. V gave up 5 bases and J gave up 0 bases, with 11 bases separating them. The CDR3 loop spans 14 amino acids. The germline gives CDR1 MNHEY, CDR2 SMNVEV (reference sequence). This chain's CDR3 is CASSPTRSSYEQYF. The CDR3 DNA follows: TGTGCCAGCAGTCCCACCCGGAGCTCCTACGAGCAGTACTTC.

The count of this clone is one. The chain joins TRBV5-5 to TRBJ2-5, with D perhaps matching TRBD2 (6 bases). V was shortened by 8 bases and J by 4 bases, with 15 bases between the two germline ends. The V gene's germline CDR1 is SGHKS and CDR2 YYEKEE (reference sequence). This CDR3 spans 13 amino acids. CDR3 sequence (DNA): TGTGCCAGTATCAAACCGGGGGTAGAGACCCAGTACTTC. This codes for CASIKPGVETQYF.

CDR3 bases: TGTGCCAGCAGCTCTAAGTTCGGGAATGAGCAGTTCTTC. Its translation is CASSSKFGNEQFF. V and J are TRBV7-9 and TRBJ2-1; D gene ambiguous. V shed 4 bases and J shed 7 bases, with 11 bases lying between them. The CDR3 sequence is 13 residues long. The germline V gene encodes CDR1 SEHNR and CDR2 FQNEAQ (reference sequence). The full variable domain, completed using reference TRBV7-9 and TRBJ2-1, is DTGVSQNPRHKITKRGQNVTFRCDPISEHNRLYWYRQTLGQGPEFLTYFQNEAQLEKSRLLSDRFSAERPKGSFSTLEIQRTEQGDSAMYLCASSSKFGNEQFFGPGTRLTVL.

The gene calls are TRBV3-1 (or the pseudogene TRBV3-2) and TRBJ1-2; D remains ambiguous. The CDR3 length is 12 residues. V lost 1 base and J lost 8, with 8 bases in between. Germline CDR1 and CDR2: LGHDT and YNNKEL (reference sequence). The CDR3 DNA reads as TGTGCCAGCAGCCAAGGGGCGAAGGGCTACACCTTC. It is translated as CASSQGAKGYTF.

The rearrangement uses TRBV11-3 and TRBJ1-1; D is perhaps TRBD1 (6 bases). The germline V gene has CDR1 SGHNT and CDR2 YENEEA. Trimming took 5 bases from V and 3 from J, leaving 16 bases between them. The CDR3 runs to 15 residues. The CDR3 sequence is CASSPTPGEDTEAFF. The CDR3 DNA reads as TGTGCCAGCAGCCCTACCCCAGGGGAAGACACTGAAGCTTTCTTT.

V and J are TRBV27 and TRBJ1-5; tentatively, D is TRBD1 (6 bases). The germline V and J ends were trimmed by 5 bases and 4 bases, with 9 bases remaining between them. Per germline, CDR1 MNHEY and CDR2 SMNVEV (reference sequence). The CDR3 consists of 13 residues. CDR3 in DNA: TGTGCCAGCAGTCCTGGACAGAATCAGCCCCAGCATTTT. This sequence encodes CASSPGQNQPQHF.